The 8 T cell receptor beta chains below come from one sample, sequenced in a study of human T cells and chemical hapten exposure. TCRdb ran MiXCR on the RACE reads and lists one entry per CDR3 protein. The sample has fewer than 100,000 distinct CDR3 sequences, 9.5% to 13% seen once; the top ten hold around 1.5%. Time point denoted: patch test 2, 6 weeks after DPC sensitization. As to treatment: therapeutic diphenylcyclopropenone sensitization with weekly scalp DPC. Sequencing was performed on whole blood, taken in connection with sensitization to the hapten diphenylcyclopropenone (DPC). These TCRs come from a man aged 18-30 years with alopecia areata. Some clones in this sample may be carry-over from other donors' samples.

This clonotype was detected a few times. The chain joins TRBV11-1 to TRBJ1-1, with 10 bases lining up with TRBD1. The CDR3 extends over 16 amino acids. V gave up 5 bases and J gave up 2 bases; unmatched junction bases: 8. CDR1 and CDR2 (germline): SGHAT, FQDESV (reference sequence). This CDR3 reads CASSPGTGAPNTEAFF. The CDR3 bases are TGTGCCAGCAGCCCCGGGACAGGGGCCCCTAACACTGAAGCTTTCTTT.

This clonotype occurred many times. The chain recombines TRBV4-2 with TRBJ2-5; D is possibly TRBD1 (6 bases). Deletions cut 2 bases from V and 3 bases from J, with 13 bases between. Per the germline V gene, CDR1 is LGHNA and CDR2 is YNFKEQ. There are 15 residues in the CDR3. The DNA of the CDR3 is TGTGCCAGCAGCCAAAACAGGGCAGAAGAAGAGACCCAGTACTTC. Its translation is CASSQNRAEEETQYF.

The V call is TRBV4-1, the J call TRBJ2-3, with D possibly matching TRBD2 (6 bases). This CDR3 region has 15 residues. Between the trimmed V and J ends, which lost 3 bases and 5 bases, there was a span of 15 bases. CDR1 and CDR2 from the germline V gene are MGHRA and YSYEKL. DNA for the CDR3: TGCGCCAGCAGCCAGAGACTAGGTCAGCAAGATACGCAGTATTTT. Translating gives CASSQRLGQQDTQYF.

The rearrangement links TRBV5-4 to TRBJ1-4; 7 positions agree with TRBD1. CDR3 size: 13 residues. V dropped 4 bases and J dropped 10; count of bases not matched to a gene: 7. The V gene's germline CDR1 is SGHNT and CDR2 YYREEE (reference sequence). The CDR3 DNA follows: TGTGCCAGCAGCGAACAAGGGGGCGGAAAACTGTTTTTT. Translating gives CASSEQGGGKLFF.

This clonotype was counted only a few times. This chain links TRBV12-3 or TRBV12-4 with TRBJ2-3; D is unclear. V was pared by 4 bases and J by 0 bases, with 8 bases between. This CDR3 has 14 amino acids. CDR3 bases: TGTGCCAGCAGTTATGTAGTTAGCACAGATACGCAGTATTTT. This encodes CASSYVVSTDTQYF.

For the CDR3, the DNA is TGCGCCAGCAGCTCCATGACTAGCGGGGGGAGTAATGAGCAGTTCTTC. Translating gives CASSSMTSGGSNEQFF. The J gene is TRBJ2-1, the V gene TRBV5-1; 13 bases map to TRBD2. The trim removed 3 bases at V and 7 bases at J, leaving 7 bases unmatched. CDR3 length: 16 residues. Germline assignment: CDR1 SGHRS and CDR2 YFSETQ.

This clonotype was seen many times. This chain joins TRBV29-1 and TRBJ2-3; no reliable D call. This CDR3 region has 12 residues. CDR1 SQVTM and CDR2 ANQGSEA come from the germline V gene. V lost 4 bases and J 2 bases, leaving 7 bases between the germline ends. Here the CDR3 DNA reads TGCAGCGTTGGAGAGTTCACAGATACGCAGTATTTT. This encodes CSVGEFTDTQYF.

This chain links TRBV11-2 with TRBJ2-5; D is unresolved. V shed 5 bases and J shed 5 bases, with 9 bases lying between them. Per germline, CDR1 SGHAT and CDR2 FQNNGV. The CDR3 runs 12 residues. The CDR3 DNA follows: TGTGCCAGCAGCCTGGAGTGGGAGACCCAGTACTTC. Protein product: CASSLEWETQYF.